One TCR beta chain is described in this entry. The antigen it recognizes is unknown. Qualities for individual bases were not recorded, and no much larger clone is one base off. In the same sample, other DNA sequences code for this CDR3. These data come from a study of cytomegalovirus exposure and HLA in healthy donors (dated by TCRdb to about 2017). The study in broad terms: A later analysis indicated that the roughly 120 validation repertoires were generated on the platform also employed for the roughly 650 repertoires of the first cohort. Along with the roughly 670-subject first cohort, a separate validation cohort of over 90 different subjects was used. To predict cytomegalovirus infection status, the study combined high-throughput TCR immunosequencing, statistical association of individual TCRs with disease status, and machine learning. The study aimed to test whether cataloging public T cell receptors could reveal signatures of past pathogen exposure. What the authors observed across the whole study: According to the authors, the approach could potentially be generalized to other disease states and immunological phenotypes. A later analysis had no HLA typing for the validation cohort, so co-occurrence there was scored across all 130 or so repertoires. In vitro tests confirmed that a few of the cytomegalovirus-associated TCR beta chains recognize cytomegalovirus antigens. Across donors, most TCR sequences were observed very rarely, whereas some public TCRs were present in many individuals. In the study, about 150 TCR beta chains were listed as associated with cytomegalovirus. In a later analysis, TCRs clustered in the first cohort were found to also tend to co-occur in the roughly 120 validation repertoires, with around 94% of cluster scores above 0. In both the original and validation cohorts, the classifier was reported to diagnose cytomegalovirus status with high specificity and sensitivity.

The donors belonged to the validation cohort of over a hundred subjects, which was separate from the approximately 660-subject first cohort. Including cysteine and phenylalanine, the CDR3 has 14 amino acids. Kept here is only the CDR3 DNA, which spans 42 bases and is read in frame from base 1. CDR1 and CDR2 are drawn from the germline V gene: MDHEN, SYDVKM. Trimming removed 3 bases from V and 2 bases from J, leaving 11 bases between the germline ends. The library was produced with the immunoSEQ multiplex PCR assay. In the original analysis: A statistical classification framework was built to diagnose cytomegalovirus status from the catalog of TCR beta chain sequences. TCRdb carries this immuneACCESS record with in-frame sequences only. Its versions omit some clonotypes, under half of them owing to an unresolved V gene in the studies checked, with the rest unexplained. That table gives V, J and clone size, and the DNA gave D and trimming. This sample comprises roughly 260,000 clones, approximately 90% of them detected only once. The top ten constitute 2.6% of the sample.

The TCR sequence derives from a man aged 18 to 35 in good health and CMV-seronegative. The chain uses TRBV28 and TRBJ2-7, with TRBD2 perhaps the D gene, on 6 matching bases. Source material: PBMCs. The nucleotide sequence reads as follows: TGTGCCAGCAGTTTGGCAGGAGGGACCTACGAGCAGTACTTC. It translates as CASSLAGGTYEQYF.